This T cell receptor beta chain was sequenced for a study of blood T cell repertoires in COVID-19. The wider study: Both acute and convalescent COVID-19 samples were obtained from the United States, Italy and Spain. T cells, B-cell-depleted T cells, or PBMCs supplied cDNA or gDNA.

Germline assignment: CDR1 SGDLS and CDR2 YYNGEE. V lost 3 bases and J 1 base, leaving 14 bases between the germline ends. This CDR3 is 17 amino acids long. Authors' data handling: Cell counts per sample came from amplifying reference gene primers. The table came from immunoSEQ multiplex PCR; TCRdb's copy has only in-frame clones and leaves some out. Clone size and the V and J calls come from that table; the DNA yielded D and trimming. The repertoire includes about 140,000 clones, around 81% of them detected once, and about 7.5% sits in the top ten. This receptor was identified in a human donor in a cohort sampled during active COVID-19. The V and J genes are TRBV9 and TRBJ2-6; TRBD2 is a possible D gene (6 bases). The sample consisted of peripheral blood. The CDR3 protein is CASSGSKGGSGANVLTF. CDR3 sequence (DNA): TGTGCCAGCAGCGGGTCCAAGGGAGGATCTGGGGCCAACGTCCTGACTTTC.